These 10 T cell receptor beta chains originate from one sample sequenced in a study of blood T cell repertoires in COVID-19. TCRdb's table, derived via immunoSEQ multiplex PCR, lists solely in-frame clones and lacks some. The sample lists 100,000 to 150,000 clones, around 85% seen once, with under 4% in the top ten. Sequenced: peripheral blood. These receptors came from a man in his sixties with acute or convalescent COVID-19.

CDR3 region: CASSLDGGTQYF. CDR3 DNA: TGTGCCAGCAGCTTAGACGGAGGAACCCAGTACTTC. The V call is TRBV7-6, the J call TRBJ2-5; D possibly corresponds to TRBD2 (5 bases). This CDR3 has 12 amino acids. V was shortened by 1 base and J by 8 bases, with 8 bases between the two germline ends. CDR1 and CDR2 (germline): SGHVS, FNYEAQ. Full variable domain (outside the CDR3, taken from reference TRBV7-6 and TRBJ2-5): GAGVSQSPRYKVTKRGQDVALRCDPISGHVSLYWYRQALGQGPEFLTYFNYEAQQDKSGLPNDRFSAERPEGSISTLTIQRTEQRDSAMYRCASSLDGGTQYFGPGTRLLVL.

This clone was counted only a few times. The CDR3 spells CASSQGHSNQPQHF. CDR3 nucleotide sequence: TGTGCCAGCAGCCAAGGACATAGCAATCAGCCCCAGCATTTT. The chain couples TRBV3-1 (or the pseudogene TRBV3-2) to TRBJ1-5; no reliable D call. Germline-derived CDR1 and CDR2 are LGHDT and YNNKEL (reference sequence). Trimming pared 1 base from V and 0 bases from J, leaving 4 bases between. The CDR3 is 14 amino acids.

The chain combines TRBV3-1 (or the pseudogene TRBV3-2) with TRBJ1-6; TRBD1 might be the D (6 bases). V shed 0 bases and J shed 12 bases, with 9 bases lying between them. The CDR3 is 13 residues long. Germline loops: CDR1 LGHDT, CDR2 YNNKEL (reference sequence). CDR3 protein: CASSQDEGGPLHF. The CDR3 DNA reads TGTGCCAGCAGCCAAGATGAAGGGGGACCCCTCCACTTT.

Only a few counts were recorded for this clone. This sequence joins TRBV11-2 and TRBJ1-5; possible D gene TRBD1, 5 bases. The CDR3 runs 16 residues. CDR1 and CDR2 (germline): SGHAT, FQNNGV. V gave up 1 base and J gave up 4 bases, with 14 bases separating them. The CDR3 spells CASSLVGAGPNQPQHF. The CDR3 DNA reads as TGTGCCAGCAGCTTAGTCGGGGCGGGACCAAATCAGCCCCAGCATTTT.

The rearrangement uses TRBV30 and TRBJ2-5; 12 nucleotides line up with TRBD2. V was clipped by 1 base and J by 1 base; unmatched bases: 4. The CDR3 is 16 residues long. The V gene's germline CDR1 is GTSNPN and CDR2 SVGIG (reference sequence). The DNA of the CDR3 is TGTGCCTGGAGTGCAGGACTAGCGGGGCCCCAAGAGACCCAGTACTTC. This sequence encodes CAWSAGLAGPQETQYF.

This chain connects TRBV7-8 to TRBJ1-2; TRBD1 aligns across 7 bases. V trimming: 1 base; J trimming: 7 bases; junction bases outside the gene matches: 12. From germline, CDR1 is SGHVS and CDR2 FQNEAQ. The CDR3 runs 16 residues. The CDR3 region is CASSLGPTGVASGYTF. Here the CDR3 DNA reads TGTGCCAGCAGCTTAGGGCCCACAGGGGTTGCTAGTGGCTACACCTTC.

The chain links TRBV7-2 to TRBJ2-7, with TRBD2 as a possible D gene (7 bases). Germline lookup yields CDR1 SGHTA and CDR2 FQGNSA. CDR3 length: 15 residues. Trimming left V 0 bases short and J 2 bases short, with 11 bases between. The DNA of the CDR3 is TGTGCCAGCAGCTTAGCGGGAGGGGGAACCTACGAGCAGTACTTC. Protein sequence: CASSLAGGGTYEQYF.

V is TRBV21-1 and J is TRBJ2-5; the table assigns TRBD1, which was not confirmed against the DNA. TRBV21-1 represents a pseudogene. CDR3 size: 15 residues. CDR3 region: CASSPGQGGQETQYF. In DNA, the CDR3 is TGTGCCAGCAGCCCTGGACAGGGGGGGCAAGAGACCCAGTACTTC.

The V gene is TRBV28, the J gene TRBJ2-7, with 8 bases that match TRBD1. The CDR3 contains 16 residues. V gave up 5 bases and J gave up 4 bases; unmatched junction bases: 13. CDR1 and CDR2 from the germline V gene are MDHEN and SYDVKM. The chain's CDR3 is CASSLRQGARRYEQYF. The CDR3 nucleotides read TGTGCCAGCAGTCTCCGGCAGGGGGCGAGAAGGTACGAGCAGTACTTC.

This clone was recorded many times. CDR3 nucleotide sequence: TGTGCCATCTGGGGGGGCCACTCTGGAAACACCATATATTTT. Translation: CAIWGGHSGNTIYF. The chain carries TRBV10-3 and TRBJ1-3, with a weak D call TRBD1 (6 bases). V gave up 8 bases and J gave up 0 bases, with 11 bases separating them. The germline gives CDR1 ENHRY, CDR2 SYGVKD. This CDR3 has 14 amino acids.